One sample yielded the 4 T cell receptor beta chains listed below, sequenced in a study of blood T cell repertoires in COVID-19. Assay: immunoSEQ multiplex PCR; the TCRdb copy retains only in-frame clones and omits some. The table shows some 270,000 clones, with roughly 80% occurring only once. Sequenced: peripheral blood. Receptors originate from a person aged 65-85 years with COVID-19, enrolled during active disease.

The chain's CDR3 is CASSQQGFGTGELFF. In nucleotides, the CDR3 is TGCGCCAGCAGCCAACAGGGATTTGGGACCGGGGAGCTGTTTTTT. This rearrangement joins TRBV5-1 to TRBJ2-2; the D gene is possibly TRBD1 (6 bases). This CDR3 has 15 residues. CDR1 and CDR2 (germline): SGHRS, YFSETQ. The V gene lost 4 bases and the J gene lost 5 bases, with 15 bases spanning the gap.

The gene calls are TRBV30 and TRBJ1-6, with D hard to call. Trimming removed 5 bases from V and 5 bases from J, with 4 bases in between. The CDR3 length is 11 residues. Germline V gene data show CDR1 as GTSNPN and CDR2 as SVGIG (reference sequence). Here the CDR3 DNA reads TGTGCCTGGGACAATAATTCACCCCTCCACTTT. Translation: CAWDNNSPLHF.

This clone showed up just once. This rearrangement joins TRBV15 to TRBJ2-1; 15 nucleotides line up with TRBD2. V was clipped by 7 bases and J by 7 bases; unmatched bases: 5. The germline CDR1 and CDR2 sequences are LNHNV and YYDKDF (reference sequence). The CDR3 contains 15 residues. The CDR3 spells CATKTGTSGRNEQFF. The CDR3 coding sequence is TGTGCCACCAAAACAGGGACTAGCGGGAGGAATGAGCAGTTCTTC.

In its sample, this clone was seen once. The rearrangement joins TRBV29-1 to TRBJ2-1, with 7 bases lining up with TRBD2. V lost 4 bases, J lost 10 bases, and 13 bases stayed unmatched. Germline V gene data show CDR1 as SQVTM and CDR2 as ANQGSEA. The CDR3 covers 14 residues. For the CDR3, the DNA is TGCAGCGTTGGGCGGGAGAGTAGGTTTGGAGAGCAGTTCTTC. This translates into CSVGRESRFGEQFF.